Presented here are 18 T cell receptor beta chains from one specimen sequenced in a study of cytomegalovirus exposure and HLA in healthy donors. This PCR relied on a set of 60 Vbeta primers and 13 Jbeta primers. The method was immunoSEQ multiplex PCR; TCRdb's version includes in-frame clones alone and lacks a portion of them. Among roughly 180,000 clones, 84% were seen once, and the ten largest hold under 5%. The sequenced sample was PBMCs. These receptor sequences come from a man aged 18 to 29 in good health and CMV-seronegative.

The chain recombines TRBV19 with TRBJ2-7; TRBD1 matches 9 bases. V dropped 4 bases and J dropped 7; count of bases not matched to a gene: 8. CDR1 and CDR2 (germline): LNHDA, SQIVND (reference sequence). The CDR3 has 14 amino acids. CDR3 bases: TGTGCCAGTAGTACAGGACAGGGGCGGCAAGAGCAGTACTTC. Protein: CASSTGQGRQEQYF.

The gene calls are TRBV28 and TRBJ2-7; TRBD2 is a possible D gene (6 bases). The CDR3 has 15 amino acids. Germline CDR1 MDHEN, CDR2 SYDVKM. V shed 7 bases and J shed 4 bases, with 20 bases lying between them. The CDR3 DNA reads as TGTGCCAGCACCAAGAATCCGATTGGGGGGTACGAGCAGTACTTC. Protein sequence: CASTKNPIGGYEQYF.

Note on this clone: The same CDR3 arises from other DNA sequences in this sample as well. V usage is TRBV28 and J usage is TRBJ2-7, with TRBD2 as a possible D gene (6 bases). Trimming pared 3 bases from V and 0 bases from J, leaving 9 bases between. CDR3 size: 14 residues. Germline values: CDR1 MDHEN, CDR2 SYDVKM. The CDR3 region is CASSLRGNSYEQYF. DNA for the CDR3: TGTGCCAGCAGTTTGCGGGGAAACTCCTACGAGCAGTACTTC.

This chain uses TRBV9 with TRBJ1-2; D uncertain. V lost 8 bases and J 4 bases, leaving 12 bases between the germline ends. This CDR3 spans 12 amino acids. Germline assignment: CDR1 SGDLS and CDR2 YYNGEE. In DNA, the CDR3 is TGTGCCAGGACTAACTGCCGCTATGGCTACACCTTC. Amino acids: CARTNCRYGYTF. Complete variable domain (other parts from reference TRBV9 and TRBJ1-2): DSGVTQTPKHLITATGQRVTLRCSPRSGDLSVYWYQQSLDQGLQFLIQYYNGEERAKGNILERFSAQQFPDLHSELNLSSLELGDSALYFCARTNCRYGYTFGSGTRLTVV.

The V call is TRBV27, the J call TRBJ1-4, with 8 bases matching TRBD1. The length of the CDR3 is 15 residues. V was pared by 0 bases and J by 8 bases, with 5 bases of the junction left unmatched. Germline-derived CDR1 and CDR2 are MNHEY and SMNVEV (reference sequence). The CDR3 loop reads CASSLSYRGKEKLFF. The DNA of the CDR3 is TGTGCCAGCAGTTTATCGTACAGGGGGAAGGAAAAACTGTTTTTT.

The chain recombines TRBV27 with TRBJ2-7; 9 bases align to TRBD2. Per germline, CDR1 MNHEY and CDR2 SMNVEV (reference sequence). Trimming cost V 2 bases and J 1 base; bases outside gene matches: 6. The length of the CDR3 is 16 residues. The CDR3 DNA is TGTGCCAGCAGTTTAAGGGCGGGGGGGAAGTCCTACGAGCAGTACTTC. Amino acid sequence: CASSLRAGGKSYEQYF.

This clone occurred once. This rearrangement joins TRBV7-8 to TRBJ2-7, with TRBD2 as a possible D gene (5 bases). Trimming pared 1 base from V and 4 bases from J, leaving 5 bases between. Germline assignment: CDR1 SGHVS and CDR2 FQNEAQ. The CDR3 covers 12 residues. This CDR3 is CASSLERYEQYF. CDR3 nucleotides: TGTGCCAGCAGCTTAGAGCGGTACGAGCAGTACTTC. The variable domain in full, completed from reference TRBV7-8 and TRBJ2-7, reads GAGVSQSPRYKVAKRGQDVALRCDPISGHVSLFWYQQALGQGPEFLTYFQNEAQLDKSGLPSDRFFAERPEGSVSTLKIQRTQQEDSAVYLCASSLERYEQYFGPGTRLTVT.

The V gene is TRBV9, the J gene TRBJ2-1, with 7 nucleotides matching TRBD2. The CDR3 is 15 amino acids. V gave up 1 base and J gave up 6 bases; unmatched junction bases: 7. Germline V CDR1 and CDR2: SGDLS, YYNGEE. The CDR3 sequence: CASSVFGGGSNEQFF. The CDR3 nucleotides are TGTGCCAGCAGCGTATTCGGCGGGGGAAGCAATGAGCAGTTCTTC.

The chain carries TRBV2 and TRBJ2-5; 8 bases agree with TRBD1. CDR1 is SNHLY and CDR2 is FYNNEI in the germline V gene. This CDR3 has 15 residues. J was trimmed by 2 bases and V by 6 bases; bases with no gene match: 8. The CDR3 DNA follows: TGTGCCAGCAGGGAGACAGGGGTCCCTCAAGAGACCCAGTACTTC. Encoded protein: CASRETGVPQETQYF. The full variable domain, completed using reference TRBV2 and TRBJ2-5, is EPEVTQTPSHQVTQMGQEVILRCVPISNHLYFYWYRQILGQKVEFLVSFYNNEISEKSEIFDDQFSVERPDGSNFTLKIRSTKLEDSAMYFCASRETGVPQETQYFGPGTRLLVL.

This chain connects TRBV5-6 to TRBJ2-5; 9 nucleotides align to TRBD2. Germline V lookup: CDR1 SGHDT, CDR2 YYEEEE. The ends lost 7 bases at V and 5 bases at J; junction bases unmatched: 6. This CDR3 spans 13 amino acids. The CDR3 is CASALAGQETQYF. The CDR3 DNA reads TGTGCCAGCGCCCTAGCGGGGCAGGAGACCCAGTACTTC.

The rearrangement uses TRBV2 and TRBJ1-1; TRBD1 is a possible D gene (6 bases). The V end was cut by 8 bases, the J end by 1 base, with 11 bases between. Germline CDR1 SNHLY, CDR2 FYNNEI. The CDR3 is 13 amino acids. CDR3 nucleotide sequence: TGTGCCAGCCCATCGACAGGGAACACTGAAGCTTTCTTT. This sequence encodes CASPSTGNTEAFF.

The chain carries TRBV6-1 and TRBJ2-1, with TRBD2 matching over 15 bases. The CDR3 contains 14 residues. Germline assignment: CDR1 MNHNS and CDR2 SASEGT. Trimming removed 10 bases from V and 7 bases from J; junction bases left unmatched: 5. This chain's CDR3 is CAILGTSGGNEQFF. The CDR3 DNA sequence: TGTGCCATTTTGGGGACTAGCGGGGGGAATGAGCAGTTCTTC.

The chain couples TRBV28 to TRBJ2-7; D not resolved. Germline lookup yields CDR1 MDHEN and CDR2 SYDVKM. Trimming took off 3 bases at V and 1 base at J, with 10 bases between the two ends. This CDR3 region has 14 residues. CDR3 sequence: CASSLGFLSYEQYF. The CDR3 bases are TGTGCCAGCAGTTTGGGCTTTTTATCCTACGAGCAGTACTTC.

This clone was detected once. V is TRBV7-2 and J is TRBJ1-1, with D tentatively TRBD1 (5 bases). Germline CDR1 is SGHTA and CDR2 is FQGNSA. This CDR3 is 15 amino acids long. V was trimmed by 3 bases and J by 4 bases, leaving 15 bases between them. In DNA, the CDR3 is TGTGCCAGCAGCTTTTCCCCCCAGGGTGGCACTGAAGCTTTCTTT. It yields the protein CASSFSPQGGTEAFF.

This clone was observed a handful of times. The J gene is TRBJ1-4, the V gene TRBV7-2; 11 bases are a match to TRBD1. The V and J ends lost 1 base and 11 bases, in that order; junction bases with no gene match: 3. The CDR3 runs to 14 residues. Germline V gene sequence: CDR1 SGHTA, CDR2 FQGNSA. DNA for the CDR3: TGTGCCAGCAGCTTAGTGGGGACAGGGGGGAAACTGTTTTTT. It specifies CASSLVGTGGKLFF.

This chain joins TRBV5-1 and TRBJ2-5; 9 bases align to TRBD2. V lost 4 bases and J lost 5; bases outside the gene matches: 3. The CDR3 spans 13 residues. CDR1 SGHRS and CDR2 YFSETQ come from the germline V gene. The CDR3 sequence: CASSAGGLETQYF. The CDR3 region has the DNA TGCGCCAGCAGCGCGGGGGGGCTGGAGACCCAGTACTTC.

V is TRBV11-3 and J is TRBJ1-5, with a weak D call TRBD1 (5 bases). The V and J ends lost 5 bases and 4 bases respectively, with 15 bases between them. This CDR3 comprises 15 residues. Germline CDR1 SGHNT, CDR2 YENEEA. The CDR3 reads CASSVGTGQNQPQHF. The CDR3 nucleotides are TGTGCCAGCAGCGTCGGGACTGGGCAAAATCAGCCCCAGCATTTT.

The chain links TRBV6-5 to TRBJ1-6, with D tentatively TRBD1 (5 bases). Germline CDR1 is MNHEY and CDR2 is SVGAGI. V gave up 5 bases and J gave up 9 bases, with 8 bases separating them. CDR3 size: 12 residues. The CDR3 loop is CASSQGLSPLHF. In nucleotides, the CDR3 is TGTGCCAGCAGTCAGGGTCTTTCACCCCTCCACTTT.